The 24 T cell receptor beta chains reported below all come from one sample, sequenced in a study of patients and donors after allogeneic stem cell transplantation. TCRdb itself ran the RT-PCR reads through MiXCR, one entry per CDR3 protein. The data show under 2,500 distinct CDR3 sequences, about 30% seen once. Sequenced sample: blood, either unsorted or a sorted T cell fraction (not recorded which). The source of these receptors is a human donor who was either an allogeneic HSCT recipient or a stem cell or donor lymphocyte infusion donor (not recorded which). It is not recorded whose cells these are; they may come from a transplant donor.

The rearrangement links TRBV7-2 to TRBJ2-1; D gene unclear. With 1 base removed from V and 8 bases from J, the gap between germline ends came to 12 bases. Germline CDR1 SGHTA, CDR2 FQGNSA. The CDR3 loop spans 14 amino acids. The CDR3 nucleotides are TGTGCCAGCAGCTTAGGAGGTCGTTGGGATGAGCAGTTCTTC. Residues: CASSLGGRWDEQFF.

For the CDR3, the DNA is TGTGCCAGCAGTGGGGGGGACAGGCACTCTGGGGCCAACGTCCTGACTTTC. This sequence encodes CASSGGDRHSGANVLTF. V usage is TRBV6-1 and J usage is TRBJ2-6, with 8 positions matching TRBD1. The germline V gene encodes CDR1 MNHNS and CDR2 SASEGT. The CDR3 sequence is 17 residues long. The V and J ends lost 4 bases and 0 bases, in that order; junction bases with no gene match: 5.

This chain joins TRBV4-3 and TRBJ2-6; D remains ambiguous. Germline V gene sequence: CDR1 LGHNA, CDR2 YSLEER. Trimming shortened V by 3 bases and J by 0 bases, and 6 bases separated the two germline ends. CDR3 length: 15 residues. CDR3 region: CASSHRSSGANVLTF. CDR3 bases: TGCGCCAGCAGCCATAGGTCCTCTGGGGCCAACGTCCTGACTTTC.

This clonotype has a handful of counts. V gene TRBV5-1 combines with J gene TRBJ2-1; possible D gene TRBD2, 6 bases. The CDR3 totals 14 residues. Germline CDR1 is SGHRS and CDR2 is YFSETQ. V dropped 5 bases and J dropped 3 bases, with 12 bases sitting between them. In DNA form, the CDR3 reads TGCGCCAGCAGTTACGGGACTGACTACAATGAGCAGTTCTTC. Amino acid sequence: CASSYGTDYNEQFF.

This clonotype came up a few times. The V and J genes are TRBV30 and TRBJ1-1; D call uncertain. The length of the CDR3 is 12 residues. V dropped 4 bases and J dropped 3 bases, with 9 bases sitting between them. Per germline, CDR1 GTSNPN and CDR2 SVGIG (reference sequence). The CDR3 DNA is TGTGCCTGGATGGAGGGTCACACTGAAGCTTTCTTT. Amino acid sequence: CAWMEGHTEAFF.

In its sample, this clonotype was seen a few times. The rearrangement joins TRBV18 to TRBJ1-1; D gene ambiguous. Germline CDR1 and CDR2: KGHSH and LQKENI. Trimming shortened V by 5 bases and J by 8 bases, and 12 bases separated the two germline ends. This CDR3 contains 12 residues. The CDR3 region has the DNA TGTGCCAGCTCATACCGGGCTCCGGAAGCTTTCTTT. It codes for CASSYRAPEAFF.

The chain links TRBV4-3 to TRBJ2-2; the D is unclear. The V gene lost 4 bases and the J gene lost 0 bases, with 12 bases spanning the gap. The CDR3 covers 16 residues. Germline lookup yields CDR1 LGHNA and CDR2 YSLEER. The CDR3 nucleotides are TGCGCCAGCAGCCTTCAGAGTTCCGCGAACACCGGGGAGCTGTTTTTT. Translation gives CASSLQSSANTGELFF.

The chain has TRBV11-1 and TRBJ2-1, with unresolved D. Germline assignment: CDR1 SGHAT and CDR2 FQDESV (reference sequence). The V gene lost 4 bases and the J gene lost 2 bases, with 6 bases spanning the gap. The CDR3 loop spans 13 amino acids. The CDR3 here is CASSSNAYNEQFF. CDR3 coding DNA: TGTGCCAGCAGCTCGAATGCCTACAATGAGCAGTTCTTC.

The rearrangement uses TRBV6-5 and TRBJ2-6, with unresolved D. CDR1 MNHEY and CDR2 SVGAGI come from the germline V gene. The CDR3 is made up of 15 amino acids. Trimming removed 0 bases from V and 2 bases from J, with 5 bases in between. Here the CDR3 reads CASSYSNAGANVLTF. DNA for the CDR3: TGTGCCAGCAGTTACTCGAATGCTGGGGCCAACGTCCTGACTTTC.

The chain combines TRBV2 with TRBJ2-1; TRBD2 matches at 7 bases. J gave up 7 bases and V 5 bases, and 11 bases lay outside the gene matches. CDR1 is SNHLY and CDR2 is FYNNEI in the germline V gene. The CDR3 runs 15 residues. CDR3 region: CASSLSGIRENEQFF. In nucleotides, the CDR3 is TGTGCCAGCAGTCTAAGCGGGATCAGGGAGAATGAGCAGTTCTTC.

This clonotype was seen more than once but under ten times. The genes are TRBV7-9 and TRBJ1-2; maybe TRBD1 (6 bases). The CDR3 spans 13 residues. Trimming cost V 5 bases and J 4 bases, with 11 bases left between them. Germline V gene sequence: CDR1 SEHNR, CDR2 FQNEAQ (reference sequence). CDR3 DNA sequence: TGTGCCAGCAGCCTACAGGGCGGCTATGGCTACACCTTC. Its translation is CASSLQGGYGYTF.

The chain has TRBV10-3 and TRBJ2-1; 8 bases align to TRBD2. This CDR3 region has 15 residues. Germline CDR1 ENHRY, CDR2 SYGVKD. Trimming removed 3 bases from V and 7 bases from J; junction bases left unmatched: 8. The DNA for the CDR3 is TGTGCCATCAGTGAACAGCGGGAGAAGGGTAATGAGCAGTTCTTC. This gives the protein CAISEQREKGNEQFF.

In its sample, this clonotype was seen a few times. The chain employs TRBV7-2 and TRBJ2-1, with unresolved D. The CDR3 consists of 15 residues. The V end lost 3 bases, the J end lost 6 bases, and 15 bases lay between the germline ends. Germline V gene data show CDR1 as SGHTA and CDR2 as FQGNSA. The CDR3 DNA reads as TGTGCCAGCAGCTTGGCGATCCGGGTGTTCAATGAGCAGTTCTTC. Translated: CASSLAIRVFNEQFF.

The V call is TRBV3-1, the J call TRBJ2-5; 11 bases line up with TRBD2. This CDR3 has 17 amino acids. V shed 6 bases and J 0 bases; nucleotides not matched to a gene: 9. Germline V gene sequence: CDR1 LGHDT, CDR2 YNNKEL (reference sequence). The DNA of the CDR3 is TGTGCCAGCAGGAGGCCGGGACTAGCGGAGGACCAAGAGACCCAGTACTTC. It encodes CASRRPGLAEDQETQYF.

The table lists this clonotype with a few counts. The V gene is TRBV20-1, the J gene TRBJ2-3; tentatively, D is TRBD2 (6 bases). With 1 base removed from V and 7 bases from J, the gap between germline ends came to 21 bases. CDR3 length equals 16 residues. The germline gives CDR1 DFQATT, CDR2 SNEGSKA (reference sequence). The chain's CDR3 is CSARGGTRAGKNTQYF. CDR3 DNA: TGCAGTGCTAGAGGCGGGACGAGGGCCGGGAAGAATACGCAGTATTTT.

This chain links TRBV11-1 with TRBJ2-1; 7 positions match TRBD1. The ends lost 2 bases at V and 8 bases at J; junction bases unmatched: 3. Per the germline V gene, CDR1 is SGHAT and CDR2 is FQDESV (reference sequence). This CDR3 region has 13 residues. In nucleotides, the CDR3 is TGTGCCAGCAGCTTAAACAGGGGAGATGAGCAGTTCTTC. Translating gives CASSLNRGDEQFF.

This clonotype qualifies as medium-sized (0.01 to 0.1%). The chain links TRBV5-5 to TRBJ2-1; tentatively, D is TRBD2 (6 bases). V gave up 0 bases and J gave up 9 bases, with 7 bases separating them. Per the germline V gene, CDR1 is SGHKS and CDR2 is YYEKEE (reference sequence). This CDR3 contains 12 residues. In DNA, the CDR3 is TGTGCCAGCAGCTTGGACGGGGGTGAGCAGTTCTTC. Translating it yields CASSLDGGEQFF.

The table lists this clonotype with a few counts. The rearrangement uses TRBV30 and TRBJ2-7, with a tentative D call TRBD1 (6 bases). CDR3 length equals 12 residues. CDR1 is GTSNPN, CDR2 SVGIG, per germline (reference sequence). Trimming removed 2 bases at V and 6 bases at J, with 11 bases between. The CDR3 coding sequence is TGTGCCTGGAGTCCTAGCAGGGGCGAGCAGTACTTC. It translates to CAWSPSRGEQYF.

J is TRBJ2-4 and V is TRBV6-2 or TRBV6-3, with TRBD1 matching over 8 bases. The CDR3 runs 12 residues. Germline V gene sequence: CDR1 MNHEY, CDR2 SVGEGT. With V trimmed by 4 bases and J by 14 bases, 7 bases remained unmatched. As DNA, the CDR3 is TGTGCCAGCAGTTGGGACAGGAGGACTGAGTACTTC. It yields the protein CASSWDRRTEYF.

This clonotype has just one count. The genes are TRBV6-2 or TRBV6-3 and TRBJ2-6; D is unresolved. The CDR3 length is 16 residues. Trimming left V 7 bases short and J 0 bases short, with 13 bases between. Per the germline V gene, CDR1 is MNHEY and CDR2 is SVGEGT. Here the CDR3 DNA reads TGTGCCAGCAAGAAACTGGGTTTCTCTGGGGCCAACGTCCTGACTTTC. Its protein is CASKKLGFSGANVLTF.

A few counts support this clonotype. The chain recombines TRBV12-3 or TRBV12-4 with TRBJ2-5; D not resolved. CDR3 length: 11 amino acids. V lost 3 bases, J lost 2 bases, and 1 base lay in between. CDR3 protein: CASSFQETQYF. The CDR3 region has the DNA TGTGCCAGCAGTTTTCAAGAGACCCAGTACTTC.

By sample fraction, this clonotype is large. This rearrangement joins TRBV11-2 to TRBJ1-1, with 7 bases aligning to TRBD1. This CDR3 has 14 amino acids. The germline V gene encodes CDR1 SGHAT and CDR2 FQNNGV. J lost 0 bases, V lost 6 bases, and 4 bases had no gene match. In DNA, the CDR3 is TGTGCCAGCAGAAAAGACAGGGTGAACACTGAAGCTTTCTTT. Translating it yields CASRKDRVNTEAFF.

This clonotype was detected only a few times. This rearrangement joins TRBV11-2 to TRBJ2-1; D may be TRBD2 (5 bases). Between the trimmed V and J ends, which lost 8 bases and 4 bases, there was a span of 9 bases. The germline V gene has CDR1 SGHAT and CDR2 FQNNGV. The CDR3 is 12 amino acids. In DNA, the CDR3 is TGTGCCAGCGGACGGGGATACAATGAGCAGTTCTTC. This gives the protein CASGRGYNEQFF.

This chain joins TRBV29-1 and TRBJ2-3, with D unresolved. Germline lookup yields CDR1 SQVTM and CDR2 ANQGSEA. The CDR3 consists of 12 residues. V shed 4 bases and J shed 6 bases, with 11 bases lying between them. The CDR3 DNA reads TGCAGCGTTGCGGCCTCTACTGATACGCAGTATTTT. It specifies CSVAASTDTQYF.